This TCR beta chain was found in a study of regulatory T cells in long-lasting Graves disease (dated by TCRdb to the early 2020s). For the study in its entirety: Antithyroid drugs had been taken for less than 3 months by newly diagnosed Graves' disease patients. A total of roughly 35 samples were covered by TCR sequencing, comprising 13 persistent and around 20 newly diagnosed Graves' disease patients. Patients with persistent Graves' disease were compared with patients with newly diagnosed Graves' disease using TCR sequencing and RNA sequencing of peripheral blood. The study took place in China and was registered as a clinical trial.

Reading the germline V gene gives CDR1 MNHEY and CDR2 SVGEGT. V and J are truncated by 6 bases and 2 bases respectively, leaving an intervening sequence of 5 bases. There are 13 amino acids in the CDR3, from cysteine to phenylalanine inclusive. The DNA shown is the 39-base CDR3, in frame from base 1. Findings and caveats that apply to the study as a whole: Persistent Graves' disease patients showed lower TCR Shannon entropy and fewer highly expanded clones than newly diagnosed patients, suggesting clonal expansion. Persistent patients shared more public clonotypes among themselves (fewer than 3,000) than newly diagnosed patients did (approximately 870). Persistent disease showed preferential use of TRBV28, TRBJ1-2 and TRBJ2-5, whereas newly diagnosed disease favored TRBV20-1 and TRBJ2-1. Because the primary lesion, thyroid tissue, could not be accessed, the study looked at peripheral blood alone. Only the TCR beta chain was sequenced and analyzed. The authors acknowledged the small sample size as a limitation that may reduce accuracy.

This sample's time point label indicates: newly diagnosed GD, antithyroid drugs for less than 3 months. For both TCR sequencing and RNA sequencing, RNA was extracted from PBMCs using TRIzol. The diagnosis of Graves' disease followed American Thyroid Association guidelines. Recruitment of patients was carried out at an endocrinology department in Xi'an, China. Each patient gave approximately 10 milliliters of peripheral blood, collected in an EDTA anticoagulant tube. Ficoll Paque Plus density gradient separation was used to isolate PBMCs, and no further T cell sorting was done. An Agilent 2100 Bioanalyzer and agarose gel were used to assess RNA quality, and a NanoDrop 2000 was used to measure RNA concentration. Library preparation was by multiplex PCR. Reads for this sample came from an Illumina HiSeq 4000. To build TCR beta libraries, CDR3 regions were amplified by Arm-PCR using iRepertoire HTBI primers. Gel purification was performed on PCR products prior to sequencing. The study's processing was this. Across samples, 60 to 75 TRBV and roughly 13 TRBJ segments were identified and used for gene usage analysis of CDR3 amino acid clonotypes. Filtered high-quality paired reads were merged into contigs using COPE and FqMerger. Contigs were aligned with BLAST to IMGT TRBV, TRBD and TRBJ reference genes, and CDR3 was defined per IMGT. Highly expanded clones were defined as clonotypes with a frequency above 0.1%. Repertoire diversity was measured by Shannon entropy, and V-J evenness by the Gini coefficient. A clonotype found in more than one individual was treated as public. The raw public data were reprocessed by TCRdb itself: fastp quality trimming at Q25, MiXCR clonotype calling, in-frame beta chains only. Entries are consolidated by CDR3 protein sequence, retaining the most common genes and DNA. The V and J calls here are based on TCRdb, not the publication. For this sample the table gives 300,000 to 450,000 distinct CDR3 sequences, of which about 16% were detected only once. The top ten hold about 20% of the sample.

This clonotype was observed many times. Its antigen target is currently unknown. Base qualities are not recorded, but no much larger clone differs from it by a single base. Sequenced material: peripheral blood mononuclear cells (PBMCs), taken at new diagnosis, from a patient treated with antithyroid drugs. The receptor was isolated from a female donor with Graves disease. The rearrangement combines TRBV6-2 or TRBV6-3 with TRBJ2-6; no D gene can be assigned with confidence. The DNA is TGTGCCAGCAGACGGACTGGGGCCAACGTCCTGACTTTC. Its coded protein is CASRRTGANVLTF.